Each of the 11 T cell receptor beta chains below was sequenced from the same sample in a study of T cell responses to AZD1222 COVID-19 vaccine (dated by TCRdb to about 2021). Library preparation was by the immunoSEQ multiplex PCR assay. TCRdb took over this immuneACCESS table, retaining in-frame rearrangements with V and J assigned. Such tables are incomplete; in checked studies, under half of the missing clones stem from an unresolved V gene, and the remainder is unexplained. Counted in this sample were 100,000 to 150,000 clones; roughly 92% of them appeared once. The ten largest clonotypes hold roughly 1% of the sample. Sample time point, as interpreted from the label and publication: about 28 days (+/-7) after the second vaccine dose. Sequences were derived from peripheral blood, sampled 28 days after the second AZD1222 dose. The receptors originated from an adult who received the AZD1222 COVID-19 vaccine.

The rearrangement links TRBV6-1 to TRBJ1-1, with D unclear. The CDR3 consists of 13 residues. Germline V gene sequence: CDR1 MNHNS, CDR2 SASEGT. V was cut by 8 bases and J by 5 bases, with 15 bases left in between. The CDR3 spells CASGFSSVTEAFF. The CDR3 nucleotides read TGTGCCAGCGGCTTTAGTAGCGTGACTGAAGCTTTCTTT.

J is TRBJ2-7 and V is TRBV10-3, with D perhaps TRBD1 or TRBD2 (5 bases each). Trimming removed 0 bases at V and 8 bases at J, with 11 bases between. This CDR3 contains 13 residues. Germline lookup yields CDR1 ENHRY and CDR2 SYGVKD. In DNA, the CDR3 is TGTGCCATCAGTGAGTCGAAAGGGACGCAGCAGTACTTC. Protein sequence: CAISESKGTQQYF.

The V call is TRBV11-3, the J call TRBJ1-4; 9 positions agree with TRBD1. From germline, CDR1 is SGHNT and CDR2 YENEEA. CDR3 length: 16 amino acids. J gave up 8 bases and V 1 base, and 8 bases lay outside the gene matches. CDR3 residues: CASSLGRQGVREKLFF. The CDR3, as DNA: TGTGCCAGCAGCTTAGGAAGACAGGGGGTCCGGGAAAAACTGTTTTTT. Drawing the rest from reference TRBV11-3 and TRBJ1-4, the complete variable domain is EAGVVQSPRYKIIEKKQPVAFWCNPISGHNTLYWYLQNLGQGPELLIRYENEEAVDDSQLPKDRFSAERLKGVDSTLKIQPAELGDSAVYLCASSLGRQGVREKLFFGSGTQLSVL.

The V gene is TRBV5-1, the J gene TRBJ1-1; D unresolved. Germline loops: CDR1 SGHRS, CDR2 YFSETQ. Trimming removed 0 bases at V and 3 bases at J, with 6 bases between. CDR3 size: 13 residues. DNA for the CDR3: TGCGCCAGCAGCTTGGTCGGGGACACTGAAGCTTTCTTT. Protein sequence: CASSLVGDTEAFF.

As DNA, the CDR3 is TGTGCTTTCACCCCGGGACAGGGATTGGGCTATGGCTACACCTTC. Residues: CAFTPGQGLGYGYTF. This rearrangement joins TRBV30 to TRBJ1-2, with 9 bases fitting TRBD1. The CDR3 has 15 amino acids. Germline V CDR1 and CDR2: GTSNPN, SVGIG (reference sequence).

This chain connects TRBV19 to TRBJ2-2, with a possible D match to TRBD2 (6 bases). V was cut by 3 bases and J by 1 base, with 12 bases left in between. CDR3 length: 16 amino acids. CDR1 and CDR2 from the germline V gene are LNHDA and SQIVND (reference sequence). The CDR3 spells CASSIFAGWNTGELFF. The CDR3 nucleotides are TGTGCCAGTAGTATCTTCGCGGGATGGAACACCGGGGAGCTGTTTTTT. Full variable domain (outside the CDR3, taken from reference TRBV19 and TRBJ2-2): DGGITQSPKYLFRKEGQNVTLSCEQNLNHDAMYWYRQDPGQGLRLIYYSQIVNDFQKGDIAEGYSVSREKKESFPLTVTSAQKNPTAFYLCASSIFAGWNTGELFFGEGSRLTVL.

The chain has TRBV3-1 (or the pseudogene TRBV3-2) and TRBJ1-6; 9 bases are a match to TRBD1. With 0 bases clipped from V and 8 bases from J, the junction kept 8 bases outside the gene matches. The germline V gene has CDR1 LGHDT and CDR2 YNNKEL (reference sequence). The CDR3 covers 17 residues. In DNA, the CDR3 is TGTGCCAGCAGCCAAGACCGCGGACAGGGGTCGGATTCACCCCTCCACTTT. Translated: CASSQDRGQGSDSPLHF.

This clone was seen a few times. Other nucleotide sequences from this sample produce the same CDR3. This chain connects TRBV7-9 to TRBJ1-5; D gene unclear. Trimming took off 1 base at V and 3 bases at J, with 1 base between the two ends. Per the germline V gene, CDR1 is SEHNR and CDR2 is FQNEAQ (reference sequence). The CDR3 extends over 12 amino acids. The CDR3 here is CASSLDNQPQHF. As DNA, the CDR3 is TGTGCCAGCAGCTTAGACAATCAGCCCCAGCATTTT.

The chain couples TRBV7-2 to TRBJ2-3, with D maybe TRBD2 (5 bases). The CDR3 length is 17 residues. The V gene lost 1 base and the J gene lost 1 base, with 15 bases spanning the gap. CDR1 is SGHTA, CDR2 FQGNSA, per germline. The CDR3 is CASSLDMAGAGTDTQYF. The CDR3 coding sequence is TGTGCCAGCAGCTTAGACATGGCGGGCGCAGGCACAGATACGCAGTATTTT.

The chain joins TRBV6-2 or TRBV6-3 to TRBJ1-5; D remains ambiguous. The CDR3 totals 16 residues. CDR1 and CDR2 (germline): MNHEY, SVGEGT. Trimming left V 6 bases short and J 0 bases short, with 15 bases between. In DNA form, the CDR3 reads TGTGCCAGCAGCCCGTTAAGACCCACTAGCAATCAGCCCCAGCATTTT. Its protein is CASSPLRPTSNQPQHF.

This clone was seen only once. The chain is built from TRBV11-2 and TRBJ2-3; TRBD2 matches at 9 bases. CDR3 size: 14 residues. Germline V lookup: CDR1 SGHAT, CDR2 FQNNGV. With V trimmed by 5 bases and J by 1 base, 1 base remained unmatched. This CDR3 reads CASSRTSGTDTQYF. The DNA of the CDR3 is TGTGCCAGCAGCCGGACTAGCGGCACAGATACGCAGTATTTT. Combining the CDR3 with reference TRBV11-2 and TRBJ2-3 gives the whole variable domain EAGVAQSPRYKIIEKRQSVAFWCNPISGHATLYWYQQILGQGPKLLIQFQNNGVVDDSQLPKDRFSAERLKGVDSTLKIQPAKLEDSAVYLCASSRTSGTDTQYFGPGTRLTVL.